These 30 T cell receptor beta chains originate from one sample sequenced in a study of vaccination and CD4 T cells after COVID-19. These TCRs are of unknown antigen specificity. The Oncomine TCR Beta short-read assay was what sequenced the DNA obtained from cultured CD4+ T cells. TCRdb independently ran MiXCR on the PCR reads; one entry per CDR3 protein. The data hold 7,200 or so distinct CDR3 sequences, with 52% observed a single time. Stated treatment: roughly 10-day PBMC culture with coronavirus spike peptide pools or control peptides (ViraFEST assay). Harvesting of the unexposed donor's CD4+ T cells predated the COVID-19 pandemic (2011-2018). The specimen sequenced was CD4+ T cells from blood, cultured in vitro. These receptor sequences come from a human donor in good health.

Judged by abundance, this clonotype is medium-sized. The chain joins TRBV19 to TRBJ1-5, with a possible D match to TRBD1 (5 bases). Trimming removed 4 bases at V and 5 bases at J, with 12 bases between. CDR1 LNHDA and CDR2 SQIVND come from the germline V gene (reference sequence). The CDR3 extends over 14 amino acids. The CDR3 DNA reads as TGTGCCAGTAGTACCAGGGATGGGGATCAGCCCCAGCATTTT. It codes for CASSTRDGDQPQHF.

The sample holds a few counts of this clonotype. The rearrangement uses TRBV7-2 and TRBJ1-1, with D unclear. The CDR3 totals 15 residues. From germline, CDR1 is SGHTA and CDR2 FQGNSA. Trimming removed 5 bases from V and 4 bases from J, with 17 bases in between. CDR3 in amino acids: CASSLQKGGSTEAFF. DNA for the CDR3: TGTGCCAGCAGCCTCCAAAAGGGAGGATCCACTGAAGCTTTCTTT.

The chain is built from TRBV7-2 and TRBJ1-1, with 9 bases matching TRBD1. Germline V lookup: CDR1 SGHTA, CDR2 FQGNSA. This CDR3 comprises 15 residues. V lost 4 bases, J lost 1 base, and 4 bases stayed unmatched. CDR3: CASSSKTGGNTEAFF. CDR3 DNA sequence: TGTGCCAGCAGCTCCAAGACAGGGGGGAACACTGAAGCTTTCTTT. The full variable domain, rest sourced from reference TRBV7-2 and TRBJ1-1, is GAGVSQSPSNKVTEKGKDVELRCDPISGHTALYWYRQSLGQGLEFLIYFQGNSAPDKSGLPSDRFSAERTGGSVSTLTIQRTQQEDSAVYLCASSSKTGGNTEAFFGQGTRLTVV.

This clonotype was counted between two and nine times. The chain couples TRBV6-2 or TRBV6-3 to TRBJ1-5, with D perhaps matching TRBD1 (6 bases). Per germline, CDR1 MNHEY and CDR2 SVGEGT. The V gene lost 4 bases and the J gene lost 7 bases, with 23 bases spanning the gap. CDR3 length: 17 residues. CDR3 sequence reads: CASSFRQGHVREQPQHF. In nucleotides, the CDR3 is TGTGCCAGCAGTTTCCGGCAGGGACATGTTCGTGAGCAGCCCCAGCATTTT.

The chain employs TRBV7-2 and TRBJ1-1, with D unresolved. Trimming pared 6 bases from V and 5 bases from J, leaving 7 bases between. The CDR3 covers 11 residues. CDR1 and CDR2 (germline): SGHTA, FQGNSA. CDR3 region: CASRPTTEAFF. The CDR3 nucleotides are TGTGCCAGCAGGCCTACTACTGAAGCTTTCTTT.

This clonotype was counted between two and nine times. The V gene is TRBV27, the J gene TRBJ1-3; D ambiguous. Trimming took off 6 bases at V and 0 bases at J, with 12 bases between the two ends. In germline, CDR1 is MNHEY, CDR2 SMNVEV (reference sequence). This CDR3 has 15 residues. CDR3 sequence (DNA): TGTGCCAGCAGCATCAGCTACTCCTCTGGAAACACCATATATTTT. Translated, it gives CASSISYSSGNTIYF.

V usage is TRBV30 and J usage is TRBJ1-6; D remains unclear. V shed 3 bases and J shed 4 bases, with 10 bases lying between them. The CDR3 is 14 amino acids. Per the germline V gene, CDR1 is GTSNPN and CDR2 is SVGIG (reference sequence). In DNA form, the CDR3 reads TGTGCCTGGAGGTCCCAGGCTTATAATTCACCCCTCCACTTT. Residues: CAWRSQAYNSPLHF.

The CDR3: CAISESGGAGELFF. The DNA of the CDR3 is TGTGCCATCAGTGAGTCAGGAGGGGCCGGGGAGCTGTTTTTT. The chain carries TRBV10-3 and TRBJ2-2, with a weak D call TRBD2 (6 bases). V was pared by 0 bases and J by 6 bases, with 8 bases between. The CDR3 length is 14 residues. Looked up from germline, CDR1 is ENHRY and CDR2 is SYGVKD.

This clonotype has only a few counts. V and J are TRBV2 and TRBJ1-1, with D hard to call. There are 14 residues in the CDR3. Germline V lookup: CDR1 SNHLY, CDR2 FYNNEI. V was shortened by 2 bases and J by 6 bases, with 13 bases between the two germline ends. The CDR3 DNA reads TGTGCCAGCAGTGAACGGTCCCAGAAGCCTGAAGCTTTCTTT. It encodes CASSERSQKPEAFF.

V and J are TRBV6-1 and TRBJ2-5; D is undetermined. This CDR3 comprises 11 residues. Germline V lookup: CDR1 MNHNS, CDR2 SASEGT. V was pared by 6 bases and J by 1 base, with 3 bases between. The CDR3 nucleotides read TGTGCCAGCAGGATCCAAGAGACCCAGTACTTC. It is translated as CASRIQETQYF.

The chain is built from TRBV7-8 and TRBJ2-2, with TRBD1 matching 8 bases. The V segment lost 3 bases and the J segment 6 bases; nucleotides outside the gene matches: 6. The V gene's germline CDR1 is SGHVS and CDR2 FQNEAQ. CDR3 length: 15 residues. DNA of the CDR3: TGTGCCAGCAGCTTGTACAGGGGGACCCCCGGGGAGCTGTTTTTT. Translation gives CASSLYRGTPGELFF.

This clonotype occurred a few times. The J gene is TRBJ2-2, the V gene TRBV27; the match to TRBD2 covers 10 bases. Germline V gives CDR1 MNHEY, CDR2 SMNVEV (reference sequence). V shed 8 bases, J shed 2 bases, and the junction held 8 bases outside the gene matches. The CDR3 sequence is 16 residues long. The CDR3 region is CASGPPSGSNTGELFF. CDR3 DNA sequence: TGTGCCAGCGGGCCCCCTAGCGGGAGCAACACCGGGGAGCTGTTTTTT.

The V and J genes are TRBV11-2 and TRBJ1-1, with a weak D call TRBD1 (5 bases). The CDR3 covers 14 residues. Trimming left V 1 base short and J 6 bases short, with 12 bases between. Germline V lookup: CDR1 SGHAT, CDR2 FQNNGV. The CDR3 spells CASSLGRGSAEAFF. Written as DNA, the CDR3 is TGTGCCAGCAGCTTAGGGCGGGGCTCTGCTGAAGCTTTCTTT.

This clonotype was recorded a few times. The chain employs TRBV2 and TRBJ2-3; D unresolved. Between the trimmed V and J ends, which lost 2 bases and 4 bases, there was a span of 4 bases. Germline V gene sequence: CDR1 SNHLY, CDR2 FYNNEI. The CDR3 consists of 12 residues. Written as DNA, the CDR3 is TGTGCCAGCAGTGAACAGGCAGATACGCAGTATTTT. As protein: CASSEQADTQYF.

This clonotype was picked up a small number of times. This chain uses TRBV10-3 with TRBJ2-3; the match to TRBD2 covers 10 bases. Germline CDR1 ENHRY, CDR2 SYGVKD. The junction had 8 bases not matched to a gene; V was cut back by 7 bases and J by 4 bases. The CDR3 contains 15 residues. Here the CDR3 reads CAINPASGSSDTQYF. In DNA form, the CDR3 reads TGTGCCATCAACCCGGCTAGCGGGAGCTCAGATACGCAGTATTTT.

The table lists this clonotype with a count of one. Written as DNA, the CDR3 is TGTGCCAGCAGTGAACAGGCGGCATTCTATGGCTACACCTTC. It yields the protein CASSEQAAFYGYTF. This rearrangement joins TRBV2 to TRBJ1-2, with D unresolved. This CDR3 comprises 14 residues. The V end was cut by 2 bases, the J end by 4 bases, with 11 bases between. From germline, CDR1 is SNHLY and CDR2 FYNNEI.

V and J are TRBV4-1 and TRBJ2-4, with 7 bases fitting TRBD1. The J segment lost 0 bases and the V segment lost 0 bases, leaving 5 bases of the junction unmatched. CDR1 and CDR2 from the germline V gene are MGHRA and YSYEKL. This CDR3 has 17 amino acids. CDR3 sequence: CASSQDPGGQAKNIQYF. The DNA for the CDR3 is TGCGCCAGCAGCCAAGATCCAGGGGGACAAGCCAAAAACATTCAGTACTTC.

J is TRBJ1-4 and V is TRBV4-3; 10 nucleotides agree with TRBD1. Unmatched junction bases numbered 6, after V lost 0 bases and J lost 8 bases. The CDR3 runs 16 residues. CDR1 is LGHNA, CDR2 YSLEER, per germline. The CDR3 spells CASSQEWGTGAEKLFF. CDR3 nucleotide sequence: TGCGCCAGCAGCCAAGAATGGGGGACAGGGGCCGAAAAACTGTTTTTT.

This chain connects TRBV24-1 to TRBJ1-3; tentative D call: TRBD1 (5 bases). V lost 10 bases and J lost 4, with 25 bases in between. The CDR3 sequence is 17 residues long. Germline lookup yields CDR1 KGHDR and CDR2 SFDVKD. In DNA, the CDR3 is TGTGCCACTAGTTTGATGGGACGAAGGATTAGCGGAAACACCATATATTTT. Translating gives CATSLMGRRISGNTIYF.

This clonotype was observed a single time. The chain carries TRBV20-1 and TRBJ1-1, with D tentatively TRBD1 (6 bases). The CDR3 totals 13 residues. Germline lookup yields CDR1 DFQATT and CDR2 SNEGSKA (reference sequence). The V end lost 6 bases, the J end lost 4 bases, and 15 bases lay between the germline ends. As DNA, the CDR3 is TGCAGTGCCAACAGGGAGGGGGGCACTGAAGCTTTCTTT. It translates to CSANREGGTEAFF.

This clonotype occurred a few times. The chain carries TRBV6-1 and TRBJ1-5; weak D call: TRBD1 (6 bases). Per the germline V gene, CDR1 is MNHNS and CDR2 is SASEGT. The V end lost 1 base, the J end lost 6 bases, and 10 bases lay between the germline ends. This CDR3 region has 14 residues. The CDR3 is CASSEGGARQPQHF. The CDR3 DNA sequence: TGTGCCAGCAGTGAAGGGGGGGCCCGTCAGCCCCAGCATTTT.

This clonotype was detected a few times. The gene calls are TRBV30 and TRBJ1-1; a weak D match, TRBD1 (5 bases). Germline loops: CDR1 GTSNPN, CDR2 SVGIG (reference sequence). The CDR3 runs to 12 residues. The V end was cut by 3 bases, the J end by 9 bases, with 14 bases between. The CDR3 loop reads CAWSYGQPKAFF. The CDR3 coding sequence is TGTGCCTGGAGCTACGGACAACCCAAAGCTTTCTTT.

The chain recombines TRBV12-3 or TRBV12-4 with TRBJ1-1; D unclear. Trimming left V 7 bases short and J 4 bases short, with 13 bases between. The CDR3 contains 13 residues. The CDR3: CASTRPGSTEAFF. CDR3 in DNA: TGTGCCAGCACCCGACCTGGGAGCACTGAAGCTTTCTTT.

This clonotype was counted a few times. J is TRBJ1-1 and V is TRBV2; 7 bases agree with TRBD1. There are 12 residues in the CDR3. V lost 9 bases to trimming and J lost 11 bases; unmatched junction nucleotides: 12. The V gene's germline CDR1 is SNHLY and CDR2 FYNNEI. The CDR3 DNA sequence: TGTGCCAGTGGGCGGCAGGGGGGTATGGCTTTCTTT. Protein sequence: CASGRQGGMAFF.

The genes are TRBV2 and TRBJ2-7; TRBD2 is a possible D gene (5 bases). Trimming removed 5 bases at V and 5 bases at J, with 10 bases between. From germline, CDR1 is SNHLY and CDR2 FYNNEI. There are 12 residues in the CDR3. This chain's CDR3 is CASSMGVHEQYF. The DNA for the CDR3 is TGTGCCAGCAGTATGGGAGTTCACGAGCAGTACTTC.

In its sample, this clonotype was seen a few times. The V and J genes are TRBV21-1 and TRBJ1-6; the table's D call, TRBD1, was not checked against the DNA. TRBV21-1 is given as a pseudogene. This CDR3 comprises 14 residues. CDR3 DNA sequence: TGTGCCAGCAGCTCCCGGGACCCCCGGTCCCCCCTCCACTTT. The encoded protein is CASSSRDPRSPLHF.

The rearrangement links TRBV7-2 to TRBJ1-6; D may be TRBD1 (5 bases). The V and J ends lost 3 bases and 7 bases respectively, with 13 bases between them. The CDR3 covers 15 residues. Germline values: CDR1 SGHTA, CDR2 FQGNSA. This chain's CDR3 is CASSFRQSWNSPLHF. The CDR3 DNA reads as TGTGCCAGCAGCTTTAGACAGTCATGGAATTCACCCCTCCACTTT.

CDR3 coding DNA: TGTGCCACCTCGGTGGGGACAGATTACAATGAGCAGTTCTTC. Amino acids: CATSVGTDYNEQFF. This chain joins TRBV28 and TRBJ2-1; 7 bases agree with TRBD1. The junction had 10 bases not matched to a gene; V was cut back by 10 bases and J by 4 bases. Germline V gene sequence: CDR1 MDHEN, CDR2 SYDVKM. The CDR3 is made up of 14 amino acids.

A few counts support this clonotype. The CDR3 here is CASSLTDRADGYTF. In DNA form, the CDR3 reads TGTGCCAGCAGCTTAACGGACAGGGCGGACGGCTACACCTTC. V is TRBV7-9 and J is TRBJ1-2; 8 bases agree with TRBD1. This CDR3 has 14 residues. From germline, CDR1 is SEHNR and CDR2 FQNEAQ (reference sequence). V lost 2 bases and J lost 8; bases outside the gene matches: 7.

The V gene is TRBV6-5, the J gene TRBJ1-1; D is unresolved. V dropped 4 bases and J dropped 7 bases, with 16 bases sitting between them. The germline V gene encodes CDR1 MNHEY and CDR2 SVGAGI. This CDR3 spans 14 amino acids. CDR3 DNA sequence: TGTGCCAGCAGTTGGACCGGAAAGGGCAGTGAAGCTTTCTTT. This gives the protein CASSWTGKGSEAFF.